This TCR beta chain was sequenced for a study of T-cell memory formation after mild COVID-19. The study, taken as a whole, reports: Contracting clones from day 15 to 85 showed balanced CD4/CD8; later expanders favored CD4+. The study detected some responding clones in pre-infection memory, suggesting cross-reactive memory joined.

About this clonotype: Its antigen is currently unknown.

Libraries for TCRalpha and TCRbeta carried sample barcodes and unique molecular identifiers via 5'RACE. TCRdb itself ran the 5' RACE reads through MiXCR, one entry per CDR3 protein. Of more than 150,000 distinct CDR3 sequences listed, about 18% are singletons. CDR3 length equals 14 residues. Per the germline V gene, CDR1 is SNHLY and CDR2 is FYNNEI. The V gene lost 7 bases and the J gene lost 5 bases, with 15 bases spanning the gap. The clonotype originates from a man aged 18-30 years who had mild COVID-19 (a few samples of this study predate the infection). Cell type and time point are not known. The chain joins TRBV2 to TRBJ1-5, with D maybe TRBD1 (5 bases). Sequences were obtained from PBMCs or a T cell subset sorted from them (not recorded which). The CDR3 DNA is TGTGCCAGCAAGCCCGGGACCGACTATCAGCCCCAGCATTTT. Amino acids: CASKPGTDYQPQHF.